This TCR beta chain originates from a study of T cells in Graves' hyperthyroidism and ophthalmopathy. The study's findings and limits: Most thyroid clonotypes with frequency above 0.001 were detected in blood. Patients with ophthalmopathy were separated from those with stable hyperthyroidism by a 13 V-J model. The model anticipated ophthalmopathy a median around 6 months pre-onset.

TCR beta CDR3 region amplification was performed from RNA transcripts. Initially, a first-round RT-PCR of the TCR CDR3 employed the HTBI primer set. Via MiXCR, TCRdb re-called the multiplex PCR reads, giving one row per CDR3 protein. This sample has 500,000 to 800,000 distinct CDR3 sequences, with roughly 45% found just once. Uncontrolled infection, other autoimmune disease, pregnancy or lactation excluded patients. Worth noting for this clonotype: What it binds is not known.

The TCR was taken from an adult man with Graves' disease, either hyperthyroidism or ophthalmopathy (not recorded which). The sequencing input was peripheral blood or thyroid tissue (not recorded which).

This CDR3 is CASSPNLPNQPQHF. CDR3 DNA: TGTGCCAGCAGCCCCAACCTACCCAATCAGCCCCAGCATTTT. The chain is built from TRBV4-2 and TRBJ1-5, with unresolved D. The CDR3 is 14 amino acids. Germline V gene data show CDR1 as LGHNA and CDR2 as YNFKEQ. V was shortened by 4 bases and J by 3 bases, with 10 bases between the two germline ends.